This T cell receptor (beta chain) was identified in a study of shared clonotypes between healthy human individuals (dated by TCRdb to the early 2020s). Notes on the research overall: The cohort included a few men and two women between 18 and 49 years of age. For each donor, CD4 naive and CD4 memory were each given three plates, CD8 naive was given two plates, and CD8 memory was given one plate. To estimate repertoire size and how much clonotypes are shared between individuals, the study performed deep sequencing of blood TCR repertoires from about five healthy adults. To increase sequencing depth and limit assay-specific biases, different laboratories used diverse techniques to prepare libraries and sequence TCR repertoires. Each donor's leukapheresis produced roughly between roughly 0.85 and 10 billion PBMCs.

The donors were healthy, HIV-negative adults who had no recently reported acute infections or vaccinations. Every donor was a Caucasian adult residing in Nashville, Tennessee, USA. CD4+ T cells were enriched by magnetic negative selection, after which naive cells were positively selected on CD45RA and the negative fraction was taken as the memory subset. After blood collection by leukapheresis, PBMCs were isolated using Ficoll-Histopaque density gradient centrifugation and then cryopreserved in the vapor phase of liquid nitrogen. Analytical flow cytometry was used to check the purity and quantity of each magnetically sorted T cell population. From each sorted fraction, genomic DNA was isolated and quantified by UV absorbance on a Nanodrop 2000c. Using the deep immunoSEQ assay, multiplex PCR amplified TCR CDR3 regions from genomic DNA. Extracted genomic DNA from each cell subset was distributed evenly across all wells of several immunoSEQ 96-well plates, and each plate was treated as a replicate. Each replicate PCR for sorted subsets received around 200 ng genomic DNA, equal to tens of thousands of T cell genomes. Purified libraries were measured with a Qubit 3.0 fluorometer, size-checked on a Bioanalyzer 2100, and measured again with the KAPA Library Quantification kit. Every immunoSEQ 96-well plate was sequenced on a dedicated single-read 150-cycle Illumina NextSeq 550 flow cell. Under the source paper's analysis protocol: Because only junctional sequences without quality scores were contained in the immunoSEQ output, filtering matching that applied to full-length reads could not be performed. To assign V/J genes and CDR3, sequences were annotated using PyIR, a Python wrapper for IgBLAST v1.9, with IMGT germline references. Reads with weak V/J assignments (E-value above 1e-6), missing CDR3, stop codons, out-of-frame junctions, or ambiguous translated residues were removed. V3J clonotypes were defined as sequences sharing an identical inferred V gene, J gene, and CDR3 amino acid sequence. The percentage overlap between two repertoires was calculated by dividing the number of shared unique clonotypes by the size of the smaller repertoire. Repertoire richness was assessed with RTK rarefaction, the Chao1 estimator, and Recon v2.1 estimates of unobserved clonotypes. Generation probabilities for all TCRbeta clonotypes obtained by the gDNA method from a few donors were computed using OLGA. Held by TCRdb, this immuneACCESS table contains in-frame sequences only and omits some clones. Under half of the omission traces to an unresolved V gene where checked; the cause of the rest is unknown. Clone size and V and J calls were adopted from that table, with D and trimming inferred from the DNA. Within this sample are about 710,000 clones, with 73% of them counted one time only. Roughly 2% of the sample goes to the ten largest clones.

Study-wide conclusions, independent of this receptor: Larger estimated clonotype richness was generally found for naive subsets than for memory subsets. Because the study included only a small number of donors, the genetic and exposure-history diversity represented was limited. Pairwise subsampling led to the expectation that sequencing depth would affect the degree of clonotype sharing among donors. When several donors were compared, the shared fraction of clonotypes was approximately 5% for naive CD4, 3.5% to 4% for naive CD8, about 2.5% for memory CD4, and about 0.36% for memory CD8. Even with the large sequencing depth, rarefaction of the sorted-subset datasets indicated that sequencing was incomplete. Only blood was sampled, and tissue TCR repertoires likely differ from those in blood. Clonotypes shared by all four sorted-subset donors showed higher generation probabilities than non-shared clonotypes.

CDR1 and CDR2 are drawn from the germline V gene: SGHRS, YFSETQ. Its CDR3 holds 14 amino acids, cysteine through phenylalanine. The read is trimmed to its CDR3 DNA, 42 bases read in frame from base 1. A distance of 15 bases separates the germline ends of V and J, which lose 4 bases and 7 bases respectively. Comment on this clone: The antigen this receptor binds is unknown. No base quality values were provided; no much bigger clone lies one nucleotide off.

The sequenced material came from memory CD4+ T cells sorted from blood. This specimen's cell subset or site label, interpreted: CD45RA-negative fraction. Recombination linked TRBV5-1 to TRBJ1-5, with TRBD1 as a weak D call on 5 bases. The receptor's source is a woman in her thirties in good health. The base sequence is TGCGCCAGCAGCACTGGACAACCAGACCAGCCCCAGCATTTT. Its protein reads: CASSTGQPDQPQHF. The full variable domain, completed from the reference TRBV5-1 and TRBJ1-5 proteins outside the CDR3, reads KAGVTQTPRYLIKTRGQQVTLSCSPISGHRSVSWYQQTPGQGLQFLFEYFSETQRNKGNFPGRFSGRQFSNSRSEMNVSTLELGDSALYLCASSTGQPDQPQHFGDGTRLSIL.